A single TCR beta chain is shown here with its context. Its antigen is still unknown. This entry is derived from a study of post-analysis software for immune sequencing data. Across the whole study: Several disease courses (relapsing-remitting, secondary progressive and progressive-relapsing) of multiple sclerosis were included. The study's findings and limits: TRBV5-6, TRBV5-1 and TRBV20-1 were among 4 or 5 TRBV segments more frequent in patients than controls. Batch-matched samples strongly co-clustered by F measure.

Unique molecular identifiers were built into the TCR beta cDNA libraries. Once 1 to 10 million T cells were used, 400,000 to 550,000 cDNA molecules resulted. TCRdb analysed the PCR reads with MiXCR anew, one entry per CDR3 protein. The sample consists of hundreds of thousands of distinct CDR3 sequences, roughly 29% of them appearing once. The V gene lost 3 bases and the J gene lost 2 bases, with 12 bases spanning the gap. This CDR3 is 16 amino acids long. Looked up from germline, CDR1 is KGHDR and CDR2 is SFDVKD. The sample consisted of blood. This chain links TRBV24-1 with TRBJ2-2; D gene unclear. This sequence originates from a girl under 18 with multiple sclerosis. In DNA form, the CDR3 reads TGTGCCACCAGTGATACCGACAACCTAAACACCGGGGAGCTGTTTTTT. Encoded protein: CATSDTDNLNTGELFF.